The entry below gives a single T cell receptor (beta chain) sequence along with its context. The V end was cut by 0 bases, the J end by 7 bases, with 9 bases between. The germline CDR1 and CDR2 sequences are GTSNPN and SVGIG (reference sequence). The CDR3 length is 12 residues. Produced via immunoSEQ multiplex PCR; TCRdb's table is partial and in-frame only. The sample comprises some 350,000 clones, around nine tenths of which are singletons, and around 2.9% rests with the top ten. This record comes from a study of blood T cell repertoires in COVID-19. The receptor's source is a human donor in a cohort sampled during active COVID-19. The rearrangement uses TRBV30 and TRBJ1-2; possibly TRBD1 for D (5 bases). The sequenced sample was peripheral blood. This CDR3 reads CAWSVRGSGYTF. The CDR3 nucleotides are TGTGCCTGGAGTGTACGGGGGTCTGGCTACACCTTC.